The 21 T cell receptor beta chains given below trace back to one sample, sequenced in a study of blood T cell repertoires in COVID-19. Sequencing was performed with immunoSEQ multiplex PCR; in TCRdb, only in-frame clones are kept and a portion is missing. This sample yields roughly 280,000 clones, of which more than 85% are seen a single time; 3.6% belongs to the top ten. Sequencing used peripheral blood. The receptors here all came from a man between 18 and 35 years old with active or convalescent COVID-19.

The chain links TRBV5-4 to TRBJ1-4; perhaps TRBD1 as D (5 bases). V shed 0 bases and J shed 8 bases, with 5 bases lying between them. Germline lookup yields CDR1 SGHNT and CDR2 YYREEE (reference sequence). This CDR3 comprises 12 residues. CDR3 residues: CASSLGGEKLFF. The CDR3 bases are TGTGCCAGCAGCTTGGGGGGCGAAAAACTGTTTTTT. The variable domain in full, completed from reference TRBV5-4 and TRBJ1-4, reads ETGVTQSPTHLIKTRGQQVTLRCSSQSGHNTVSWYQQALGQGPQFIFQYYREEENGRGNFPPRFSGLQFPNYSSELNVNALELDDSALYLCASSLGGEKLFFGSGTQLSVL.

The V gene is TRBV10-3, the J gene TRBJ1-3; D remains ambiguous. Trimming removed 10 bases from V and 0 bases from J, with 16 bases in between. This CDR3 region has 15 residues. Looked up from germline, CDR1 is ENHRY and CDR2 is SYGVKD. The DNA of the CDR3 is TGTGCCACTGGACCGGGGAGCGGCTCTGGAAACACCATATATTTT. Its translation: CATGPGSGSGNTIYF.

This chain connects TRBV28 to TRBJ1-2; D is unclear. The CDR3 extends over 13 amino acids. CDR1 is MDHEN and CDR2 is SYDVKM in the germline V gene. V gave up 5 bases and J gave up 0 bases, with 7 bases separating them. The CDR3 DNA follows: TGTGCCAGCAGTCCACAGCCTAACTATGGCTACACCTTC. It codes for CASSPQPNYGYTF.

The chain carries TRBV7-9 and TRBJ2-2, with 11 bases identical to TRBD2. Germline CDR1 reads SEHNR; CDR2 reads FQNEAQ (reference sequence). V was clipped by 4 bases and J by 2 bases; unmatched bases: 6. The CDR3 contains 17 residues. The CDR3 nucleotides are TGTGCCAGCAGCTCCGCTAGCGGGAGGAGCAACACCGGGGAGCTGTTTTTT. Translation: CASSSASGRSNTGELFF.

This clone came up once. CDR3: CASSQGTSGGSTDTQYF. The CDR3 DNA follows: TGTGCCAGCAGCCAAGGGACTAGCGGGGGGTCCACAGATACGCAGTATTTT. The chain joins TRBV3-1 (or the pseudogene TRBV3-2) to TRBJ2-3; 14 nucleotides agree with TRBD2. V was clipped by 1 base and J by 2 bases; unmatched bases: 2. CDR1 LGHDT and CDR2 YNNKEL come from the germline V gene (reference sequence). The length of the CDR3 is 17 residues.

This clone has just one count. This rearrangement joins TRBV6-5 to TRBJ2-2; 7 bases map to TRBD2. This CDR3 contains 14 residues. The germline gives CDR1 MNHEY, CDR2 SVGAGI. Trimming at V came to 8 bases and at J to 2 bases, leaving 5 bases not matched to a gene. CDR3 bases: TGTGCCAGCCGAGGGGAGGGTAACACCGGGGAGCTGTTTTTT. It encodes CASRGEGNTGELFF.

This clone was seen only a few times. The J gene is TRBJ2-5, the V gene TRBV7-9, with D hard to call. This CDR3 contains 17 residues. Germline lookup yields CDR1 SEHNR and CDR2 FQNEAQ (reference sequence). Trimming shortened V by 5 bases and J by 5 bases, and 24 bases separated the two germline ends. The CDR3 loop is CASSTLTDTHNGETQYF. As DNA, the CDR3 is TGTGCCAGCAGCACATTAACCGACACCCACAATGGGGAGACCCAGTACTTC.

There are a few counts of this clone. V usage is TRBV6-2 or TRBV6-3 and J usage is TRBJ1-2; weak D call: TRBD1 (6 bases). The CDR3 sequence is 18 residues long. Germline loops: CDR1 MNHEY, CDR2 SVGEGT. The V gene lost 4 bases and the J gene lost 3 bases, with 24 bases spanning the gap. The CDR3 DNA follows: TGTGCCAGCAGTTCGCTGTCTGCGTACCGGGACAACGACTATGGCTACACCTTC. This encodes CASSSLSAYRDNDYGYTF.

This chain links TRBV19 with TRBJ2-3, with TRBD2 matching 7 bases. V dropped 4 bases and J dropped 4; count of bases not matched to a gene: 11. Germline lookup yields CDR1 LNHDA and CDR2 SQIVND (reference sequence). The CDR3 covers 16 residues. The CDR3 here is CASSTTRTRPADTQYF. CDR3 sequence (DNA): TGTGCCAGTAGTACCACGAGGACTAGGCCTGCAGATACGCAGTATTTT.

The V and J genes are TRBV19 and TRBJ2-1; TRBD2 agrees at 11 bases. Germline V gene sequence: CDR1 LNHDA, CDR2 SQIVND (reference sequence). J gave up 7 bases and V 8 bases, and 7 bases lay outside the gene matches. The CDR3 runs 14 residues. The CDR3, as DNA: TGTGCCAGTGGCTTAGCGGGGGGGCATAATGAGCAGTTCTTC. Translated: CASGLAGGHNEQFF. The whole variable domain, remainder taken from reference TRBV19 and TRBJ2-1, is DGGITQSPKYLFRKEGQNVTLSCEQNLNHDAMYWYRQDPGQGLRLIYYSQIVNDFQKGDIAEGYSVSREKKESFPLTVTSAQKNPTAFYLCASGLAGGHNEQFFGPGTRLTVL.

The rearrangement links TRBV9 to TRBJ1-3; no clear D gene. The V end lost 0 bases, the J end lost 4 bases, and 5 bases lay between the germline ends. CDR3 length: 13 residues. In germline, CDR1 is SGDLS, CDR2 YYNGEE. Here the CDR3 reads CASSVDLGNTIYF. The DNA of the CDR3 is TGTGCCAGCAGCGTAGACCTAGGAAACACCATATATTTT.

The chain has TRBV20-1 and TRBJ2-7, with D hard to call. V lost 1 base and J lost 3, with 4 bases in between. Germline CDR1 DFQATT, CDR2 SNEGSKA (reference sequence). The CDR3 has 11 residues. CDR3 nucleotides: TGCAGTGCTAGAGGCGACTACGAGCAGTACTTC. It translates to CSARGDYEQYF.

This clone was seen many times. V and J are TRBV4-3 and TRBJ2-3, with 8 nucleotides matching TRBD2. The CDR3 runs to 17 residues. Germline V gene lookup returns CDR1 LGHNA and CDR2 YSLEER. V dropped 0 bases and J dropped 2; count of bases not matched to a gene: 7. CDR3 in amino acids: CASSQDLAGGYTDTQYF. The CDR3 nucleotides read TGCGCCAGCAGCCAAGATTTGGCGGGGGGATACACAGATACGCAGTATTTT.

This chain uses TRBV28 with TRBJ2-7; possibly TRBD2 for D (6 bases). CDR3 size: 15 residues. Trimming left V 4 bases short and J 9 bases short, with 22 bases between. CDR1 is MDHEN, CDR2 SYDVKM, per germline. DNA of the CDR3: TGTGCCAGCAGTTACGCGGAAACCAGATCCGGGGGGCAGTACTTC. The encoded protein is CASSYAETRSGGQYF.

CDR3 bases: TGTGCCTGGAGTAATCCCAATAATTCACCCCTCCACTTT. It specifies CAWSNPNNSPLHF. The chain recombines TRBV30 with TRBJ1-6; D ambiguous. The germline gives CDR1 GTSNPN, CDR2 SVGIG (reference sequence). V was pared by 2 bases and J by 5 bases, with 7 bases between. The CDR3 is 13 amino acids.

The rearrangement uses TRBV5-1 and TRBJ2-2; D is ambiguous. Trimming took 4 bases from V and 1 from J, leaving 8 bases between them. The CDR3 extends over 14 amino acids. Germline values: CDR1 SGHRS, CDR2 YFSETQ. The CDR3 loop is CASSPTENTGELFF. In DNA form, the CDR3 reads TGCGCCAGCAGCCCTACTGAGAACACCGGGGAGCTGTTTTTT.

The V call is TRBV5-1, the J call TRBJ2-7; 9 bases match TRBD1. Losses at the gene ends were 0 bases for V and 2 bases for J; bases not matched to a gene: 6. The germline V gene encodes CDR1 SGHRS and CDR2 YFSETQ. The CDR3 has 16 amino acids. The CDR3 coding sequence is TGCGCCAGCAGCTTGGCCATGGGACAGGGAACCTACGAGCAGTACTTC. This encodes CASSLAMGQGTYEQYF.

The J gene is TRBJ2-1, the V gene TRBV24-1; a possible D gene is TRBD2 (5 bases). CDR1 and CDR2 from the germline V gene are KGHDR and SFDVKD. The V end lost 5 bases, the J end lost 0 bases, and 10 bases lay between the germline ends. The length of the CDR3 is 15 residues. CDR3 protein: CATSAPGSSYNEQFF. Written as DNA, the CDR3 is TGTGCCACCAGTGCGCCGGGGAGCTCCTACAATGAGCAGTTCTTC.

The chain links TRBV6-5 to TRBJ2-3; 15 nucleotides match TRBD2. Germline-derived CDR1 and CDR2 are MNHEY and SVGAGI. Trimming at V came to 1 base and at J to 5 bases, leaving 1 base not matched to a gene. The CDR3 runs 16 residues. The CDR3 here is CASSYWTSGREDTQYF. The CDR3 coding sequence is TGTGCCAGCAGTTACTGGACTAGCGGGAGGGAAGATACGCAGTATTTT.

The chain uses TRBV12-3 or TRBV12-4 and TRBJ2-1; D call uncertain. Trimming removed 3 bases from V and 5 bases from J, with 8 bases in between. The CDR3 covers 13 residues. CDR3 nucleotide sequence: TGTGCCAGCAGTTTGTTTCAGGACAATGAGCAGTTCTTC. This encodes CASSLFQDNEQFF.

This clone was detected a few times. The chain has TRBV7-2 and TRBJ2-3, with 10 bases matching TRBD2. From germline, CDR1 is SGHTA and CDR2 FQGNSA. With 0 bases clipped from V and 4 bases from J, the junction kept 1 base outside the gene matches. This CDR3 is built from 15 residues. The CDR3 bases are TGTGCCAGCAGCTTAGCGCTAGCGGGAGCAGATACGCAGTATTTT. This encodes CASSLALAGADTQYF.